This T cell receptor (beta chain) originates from a study of blood T cell repertoires in COVID-19. About the study: Samples came from the United States, Italy and Spain, spanning acute and convalescent COVID-19. Sources were T cells, B-cell-depleted T cells, or PBMCs; the material itself was cDNA or gDNA.

Authors' processing steps: By means of reference gene primer amplification, nucleated cell counts were estimated. Here immunoSEQ multiplex PCR was the method, and the copy in TCRdb shows in-frame clones only, minus some. The DNA was the basis for D and trimming; V, J and clone size are from that table. The sample has some 530,000 clones; roughly 85% are singletons. Germline CDR1 is GTSNPN and CDR2 is SVGIG (reference sequence). The CDR3 is made up of 14 amino acids. Between the trimmed V and J ends, which lost 3 bases and 7 bases, there was a span of 16 bases. This chain connects TRBV30 to TRBJ2-1; perhaps TRBD2 as D (6 bases). The receptor was isolated from a human donor in a cohort sampled during active COVID-19. The material sequenced was peripheral blood. The CDR3 region is CAWSGTPIRNEQFF. CDR3 bases: TGTGCCTGGAGCGGGACTCCAATTAGGAATGAGCAGTTCTTC.